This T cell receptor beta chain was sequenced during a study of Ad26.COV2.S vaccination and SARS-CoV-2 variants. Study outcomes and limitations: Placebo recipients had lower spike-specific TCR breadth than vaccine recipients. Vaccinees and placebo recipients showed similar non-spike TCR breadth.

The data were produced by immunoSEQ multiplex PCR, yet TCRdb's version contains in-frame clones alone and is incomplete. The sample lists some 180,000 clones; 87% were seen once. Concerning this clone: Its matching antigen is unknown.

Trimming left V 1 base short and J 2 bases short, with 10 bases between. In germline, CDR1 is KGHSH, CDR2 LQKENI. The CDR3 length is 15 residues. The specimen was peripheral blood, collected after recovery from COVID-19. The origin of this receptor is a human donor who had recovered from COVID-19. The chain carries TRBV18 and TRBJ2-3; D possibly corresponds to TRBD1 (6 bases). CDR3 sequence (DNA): TGTGCCAGCTCACCACGGGGGCTTGTCACAGATACGCAGTATTTT. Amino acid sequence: CASSPRGLVTDTQYF.